The TCR beta chain described here comes from a study of blood T cell repertoires in COVID-19. On the study more broadly: PBMCs, B-cell-depleted T cells, or T cells were the source of the cDNA or gDNA that made up the material.

Original handling: Amplified reference gene primers provided the basis for estimating nucleated cell counts. Repertoires were generated with immunoSEQ multiplex PCR, while TCRdb's copy carries only in-frame clones and drops some. The V and J calls and the clone size are those of that table, but D and trimming were determined from the DNA. This sample has 120,000 to 150,000 clones; 84% occur once, and the top ten carry about 3.4%. Germline V lookup: CDR1 SEHNR, CDR2 FQNEAQ (reference sequence). The CDR3 runs 10 residues. Trimming stripped 5 bases from V and 9 bases from J, with 7 bases between. Across fewer than 25 US areas, participants ranged in age from about 18 to 100 years. Assignments of participants to cohorts depended upon their own reported clinical history.

The chain carries TRBV7-9 and TRBJ1-1; no clear D gene. Material: PBMCs or T cells enriched from blood (not recorded which). The TCR sequence derives from a woman aged 45-65 years with acute COVID-19. The CDR3 nucleotides read TGTGCCAGCAGCCTAGATAAAGCTTTCTTT. It yields the protein CASSLDKAFF.